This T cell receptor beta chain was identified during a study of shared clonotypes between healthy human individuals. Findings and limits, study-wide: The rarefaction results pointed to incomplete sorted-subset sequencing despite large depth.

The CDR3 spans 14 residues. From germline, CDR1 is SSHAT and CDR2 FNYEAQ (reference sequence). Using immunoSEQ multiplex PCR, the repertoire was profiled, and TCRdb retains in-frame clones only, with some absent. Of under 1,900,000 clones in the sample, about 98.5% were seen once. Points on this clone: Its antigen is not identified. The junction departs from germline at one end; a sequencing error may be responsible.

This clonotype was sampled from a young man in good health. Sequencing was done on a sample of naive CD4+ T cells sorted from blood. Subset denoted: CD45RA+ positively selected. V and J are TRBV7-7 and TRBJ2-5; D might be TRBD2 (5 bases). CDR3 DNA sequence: TGTGCTAGCAGCTCGGACTTCCCCCAAGAGACCCAGTACTTC. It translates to CASSSDFPQETQYF.